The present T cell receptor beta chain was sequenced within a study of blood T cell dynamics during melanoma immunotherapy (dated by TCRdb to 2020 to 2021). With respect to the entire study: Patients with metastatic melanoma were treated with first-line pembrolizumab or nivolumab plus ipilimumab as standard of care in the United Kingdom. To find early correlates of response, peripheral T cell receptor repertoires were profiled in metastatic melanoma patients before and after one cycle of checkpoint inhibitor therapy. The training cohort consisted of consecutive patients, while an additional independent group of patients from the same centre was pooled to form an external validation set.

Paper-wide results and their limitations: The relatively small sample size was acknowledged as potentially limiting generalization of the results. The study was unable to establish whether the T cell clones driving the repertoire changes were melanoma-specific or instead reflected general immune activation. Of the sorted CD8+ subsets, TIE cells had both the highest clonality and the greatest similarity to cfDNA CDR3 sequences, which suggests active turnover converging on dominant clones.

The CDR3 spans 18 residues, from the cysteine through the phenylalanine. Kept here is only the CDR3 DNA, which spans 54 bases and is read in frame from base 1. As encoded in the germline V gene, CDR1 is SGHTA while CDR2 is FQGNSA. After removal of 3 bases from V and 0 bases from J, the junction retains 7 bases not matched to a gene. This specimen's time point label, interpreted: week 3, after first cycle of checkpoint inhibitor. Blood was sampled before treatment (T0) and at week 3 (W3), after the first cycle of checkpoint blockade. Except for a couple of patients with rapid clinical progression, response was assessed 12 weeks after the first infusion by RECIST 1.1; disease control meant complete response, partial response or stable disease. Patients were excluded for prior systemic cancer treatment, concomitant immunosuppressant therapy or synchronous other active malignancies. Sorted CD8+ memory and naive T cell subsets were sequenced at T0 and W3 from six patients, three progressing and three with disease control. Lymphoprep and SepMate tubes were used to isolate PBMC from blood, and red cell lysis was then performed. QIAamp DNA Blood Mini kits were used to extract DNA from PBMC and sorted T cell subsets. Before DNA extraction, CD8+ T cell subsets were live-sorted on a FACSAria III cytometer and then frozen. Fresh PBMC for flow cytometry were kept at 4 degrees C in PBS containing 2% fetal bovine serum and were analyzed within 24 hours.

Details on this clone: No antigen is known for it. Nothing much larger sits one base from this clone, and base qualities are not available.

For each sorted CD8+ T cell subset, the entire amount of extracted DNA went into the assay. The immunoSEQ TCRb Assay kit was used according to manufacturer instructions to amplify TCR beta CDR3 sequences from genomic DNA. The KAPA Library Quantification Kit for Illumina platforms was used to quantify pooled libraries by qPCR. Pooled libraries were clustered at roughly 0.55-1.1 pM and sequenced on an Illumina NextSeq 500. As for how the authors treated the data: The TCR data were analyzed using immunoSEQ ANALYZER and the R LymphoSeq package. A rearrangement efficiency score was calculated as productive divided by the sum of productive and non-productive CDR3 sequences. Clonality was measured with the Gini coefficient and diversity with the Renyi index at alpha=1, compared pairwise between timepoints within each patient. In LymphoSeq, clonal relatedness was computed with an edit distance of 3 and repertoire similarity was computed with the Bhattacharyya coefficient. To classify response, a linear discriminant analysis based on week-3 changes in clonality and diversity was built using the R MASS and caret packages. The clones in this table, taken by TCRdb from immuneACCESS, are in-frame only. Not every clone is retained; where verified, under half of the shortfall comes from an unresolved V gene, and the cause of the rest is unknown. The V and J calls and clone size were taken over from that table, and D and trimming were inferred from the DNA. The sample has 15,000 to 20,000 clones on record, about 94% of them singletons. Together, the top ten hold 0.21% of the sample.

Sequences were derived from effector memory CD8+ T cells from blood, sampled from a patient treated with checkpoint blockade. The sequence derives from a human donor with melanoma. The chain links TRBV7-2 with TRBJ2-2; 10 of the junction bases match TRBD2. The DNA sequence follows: TGTGCCAGCAGCTTCCGGACTAGCGGTTTCTCGAACACCGGGGAGCTGTTTTTT. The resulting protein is CASSFRTSGFSNTGELFF.